This T cell receptor (beta chain) came from a study of cytomegalovirus exposure and HLA in healthy donors. Study overall: Of the donors genotyped, several hundred in all, 65% to 90% fell in the Caucasian-associated ancestry cluster.

PCR amplification relied on 60 Vbeta primers (plus 13 Jbeta primers). Data came from immunoSEQ multiplex PCR; TCRdb stores just in-frame clones and leaves some out. The table records 110,000 or so clones, 77% of them present only once. General study findings and limits: Highly shared variants forming one cluster were likely a sequencing artifact.

Turning to this clone: Its antigen is currently unknown.

The material sequenced was PBMCs. The sequence was obtained from a man aged 50-60 years in good health and CMV-seropositive.

CDR3 residues: CASSEERGPGGYTF. The CDR3 nucleotides read TGTGCCAGCAGTGAAGAAAGGGGGCCTGGAGGCTACACCTTC. The rearrangement links TRBV2 to TRBJ1-2, with 7 positions matching TRBD1. The germline V gene has CDR1 SNHLY and CDR2 FYNNEI. The CDR3 runs 14 residues. V was clipped by 1 base and J by 8 bases; unmatched bases: 7.